The subject of this entry is one TCR beta chain. These data are taken from a study of cytomegalovirus exposure and HLA in healthy donors. The CDR3 runs to 15 residues. The germline V gene encodes CDR1 LNHDA and CDR2 SQIVND (reference sequence). The PCR made use of 60 Vbeta and 13 Jbeta primers. Data came from immunoSEQ multiplex PCR; TCRdb stores just in-frame clones and leaves some out. The sample's table shows tens of thousands of clones. Material: PBMCs. The chain is built from TRBV19 and TRBJ2-5; 7 nucleotides match TRBD1. The tail of the sequence fits TRBJ2-7 better, so the J call may be wrong. The TCR originated in a young man in good health and CMV-seronegative. The CDR3 protein is CASSNPGQLTYEQYF. CDR3 sequence (DNA): TGTGCCAGTAGTAATCCGGGACAGCTAACCTACGAGCAGTACTTC.